Presented here are 5 T cell receptor beta chains from one specimen sequenced in a study of blood T cell repertoires in COVID-19. The assay was immunoSEQ multiplex PCR, and TCRdb's table has in-frame clones only and misses some. The sample has about 190,000 clones, 70% to 80% seen once. The sample comprised peripheral blood. Source of these receptors: a man aged 50 or older who had recovered from COVID-19.

The chain employs TRBV6-4 and TRBJ2-6; 12 bases are a match to TRBD2. CDR1 is MRHNA and CDR2 is SNTAGT in the germline V gene. V lost 4 bases and J lost 0; bases outside the gene matches: 1. There are 17 residues in the CDR3. The CDR3, as DNA: TGTGCCAGCAGTGCGACTAGCGGGAGCTCTGGGGCCAACGTCCTGACTTTC. It codes for CASSATSGSSGANVLTF.

J is TRBJ1-2 and V is TRBV27, with 7 bases identical to TRBD1. Germline values: CDR1 MNHEY, CDR2 SMNVEV (reference sequence). V lost 5 bases, J lost 7 bases, and 7 bases stayed unmatched. The CDR3 is 13 amino acids. CDR3 sequence: CASSKTGMRGYTF. For the CDR3, the DNA is TGTGCCAGCAGTAAGACAGGGATGCGTGGCTACACCTTC.

J is TRBJ1-2 and V is TRBV27, with D possibly TRBD1 on 5 matching bases. CDR1 and CDR2 from the germline V gene are MNHEY and SMNVEV (reference sequence). V dropped 9 bases and J dropped 5 bases, with 16 bases sitting between them. The CDR3 sequence is 13 residues long. The CDR3: CARWEKRGYGYTF. The CDR3 DNA reads as TGTGCCAGGTGGGAAAAACGGGGGTATGGCTACACCTTC.

The DNA for the CDR3 is TGTGCCAGTAGTATCTGGCTAGCGGGTCAAGAGACCCAGTACTTC. This encodes CASSIWLAGQETQYF. V usage is TRBV19 and J usage is TRBJ2-5; 8 bases align to TRBD2. The CDR3 spans 15 residues. Germline CDR1 is LNHDA and CDR2 is SQIVND (reference sequence). Trimming at V came to 3 bases and at J to 2 bases, leaving 5 bases not matched to a gene.

This chain links TRBV27 with TRBJ1-6; D uncertain. The V and J ends lost 3 bases and 7 bases respectively, with 10 bases between them. CDR3 length: 14 residues. Germline V CDR1 and CDR2: MNHEY, SMNVEV (reference sequence). The chain's CDR3 is CASSLGQMNSPLHF. The CDR3 DNA reads as TGTGCCAGCAGTTTGGGCCAGATGAATTCACCCCTCCACTTT.